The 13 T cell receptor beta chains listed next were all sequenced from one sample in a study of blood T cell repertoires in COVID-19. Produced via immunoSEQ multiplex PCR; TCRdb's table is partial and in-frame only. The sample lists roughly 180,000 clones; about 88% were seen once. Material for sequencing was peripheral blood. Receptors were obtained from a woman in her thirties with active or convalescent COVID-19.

The CDR3 region has the DNA TGTGCCAGCAGCCAACGCTCCAGCGGGAGTGGAGATACGCAGTATTTT. As protein: CASSQRSSGSGDTQYF. This chain uses TRBV4-2 with TRBJ2-3; 8 bases align to TRBD2. CDR3 length: 16 residues. V shed 2 bases and J 5 bases; nucleotides not matched to a gene: 9. Looked up from germline, CDR1 is LGHNA and CDR2 is YNFKEQ.

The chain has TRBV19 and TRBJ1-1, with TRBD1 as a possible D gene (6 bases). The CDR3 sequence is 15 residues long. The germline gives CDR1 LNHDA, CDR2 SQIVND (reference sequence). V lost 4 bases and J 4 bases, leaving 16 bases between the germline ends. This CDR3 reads CASSTRGQIGTEAFF. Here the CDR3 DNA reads TGTGCCAGTAGTACCCGGGGACAAATCGGCACTGAAGCTTTCTTT.

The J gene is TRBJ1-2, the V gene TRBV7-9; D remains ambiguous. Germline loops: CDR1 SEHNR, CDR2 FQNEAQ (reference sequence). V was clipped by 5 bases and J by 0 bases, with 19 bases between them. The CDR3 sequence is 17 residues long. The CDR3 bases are TGTGCCAGCAGCACGCCAAGGCGGGTTGGGGCTAACTATGGCTACACCTTC. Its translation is CASSTPRRVGANYGYTF.

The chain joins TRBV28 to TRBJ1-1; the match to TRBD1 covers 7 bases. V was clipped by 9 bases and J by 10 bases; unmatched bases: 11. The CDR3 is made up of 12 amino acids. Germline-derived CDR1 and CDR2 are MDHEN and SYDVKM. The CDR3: CASVRDRETAFF. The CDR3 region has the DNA TGTGCCAGTGTCCGGGACAGAGAGACAGCTTTCTTT.

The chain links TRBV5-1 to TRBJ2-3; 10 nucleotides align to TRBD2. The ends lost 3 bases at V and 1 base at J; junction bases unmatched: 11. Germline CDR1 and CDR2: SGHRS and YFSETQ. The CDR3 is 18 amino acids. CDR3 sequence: CASSWGGASGGRTDTQYF. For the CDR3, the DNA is TGCGCCAGCAGCTGGGGTGGGGCTAGCGGGGGCCGCACAGATACGCAGTATTTT.

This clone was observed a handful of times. CDR3 region: CAISEWAPTQFSYEQYF. CDR3 DNA: TGTGCCATCAGTGAGTGGGCGCCAACACAGTTCTCCTACGAGCAGTACTTC. The gene calls are TRBV10-3 and TRBJ2-7, with unresolved D. Looked up from germline, CDR1 is ENHRY and CDR2 is SYGVKD. The length of the CDR3 is 17 residues. V was shortened by 1 base and J by 0 bases, with 16 bases between the two germline ends.

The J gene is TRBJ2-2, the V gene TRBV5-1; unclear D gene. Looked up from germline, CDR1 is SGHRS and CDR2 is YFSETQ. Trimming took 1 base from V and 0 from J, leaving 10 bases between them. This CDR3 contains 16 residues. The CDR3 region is CASSLSPGSNTGELFF. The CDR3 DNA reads TGCGCCAGCAGCTTGAGTCCAGGATCGAACACCGGGGAGCTGTTTTTT. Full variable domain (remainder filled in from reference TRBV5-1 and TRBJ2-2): KAGVTQTPRYLIKTRGQQVTLSCSPISGHRSVSWYQQTPGQGLQFLFEYFSETQRNKGNFPGRFSGRQFSNSRSEMNVSTLELGDSALYLCASSLSPGSNTGELFFGEGSRLTVL.

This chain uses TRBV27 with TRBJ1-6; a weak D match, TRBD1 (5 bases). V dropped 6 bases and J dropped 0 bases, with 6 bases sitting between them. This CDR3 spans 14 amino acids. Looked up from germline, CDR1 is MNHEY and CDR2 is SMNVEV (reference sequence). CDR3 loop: CASRDISYNSPLHF. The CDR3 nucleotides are TGTGCCAGCAGGGACATCTCCTATAATTCACCCCTCCACTTT.

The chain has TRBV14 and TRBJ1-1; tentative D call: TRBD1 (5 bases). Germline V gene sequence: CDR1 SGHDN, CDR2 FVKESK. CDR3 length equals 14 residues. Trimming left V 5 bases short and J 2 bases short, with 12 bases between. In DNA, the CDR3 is TGTGCCAGCAGCTGGGGCCACGGAAACACTGAAGCTTTCTTT. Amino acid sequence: CASSWGHGNTEAFF.

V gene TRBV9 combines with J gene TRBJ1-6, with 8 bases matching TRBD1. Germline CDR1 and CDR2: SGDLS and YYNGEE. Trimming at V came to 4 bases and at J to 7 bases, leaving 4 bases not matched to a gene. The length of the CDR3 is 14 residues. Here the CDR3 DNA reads TGTGCCAGCAGCTCCACAGGGGGAAATTCACCCCTCCACTTT. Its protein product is CASSSTGGNSPLHF.

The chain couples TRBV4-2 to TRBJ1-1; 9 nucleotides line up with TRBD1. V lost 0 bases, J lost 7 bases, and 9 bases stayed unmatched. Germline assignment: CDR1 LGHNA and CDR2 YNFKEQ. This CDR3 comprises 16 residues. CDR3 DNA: TGTGCCAGCAGCCAAGATATCGGGACAGGGTCGGGTGAAGCTTTCTTT. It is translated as CASSQDIGTGSGEAFF.

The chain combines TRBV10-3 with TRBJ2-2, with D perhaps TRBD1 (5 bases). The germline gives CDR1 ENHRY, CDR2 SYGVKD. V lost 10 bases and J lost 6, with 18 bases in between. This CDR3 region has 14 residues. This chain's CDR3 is CATAPFQGPGELFF. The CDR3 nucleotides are TGTGCCACAGCGCCGTTTCAGGGCCCCGGGGAGCTGTTTTTT.

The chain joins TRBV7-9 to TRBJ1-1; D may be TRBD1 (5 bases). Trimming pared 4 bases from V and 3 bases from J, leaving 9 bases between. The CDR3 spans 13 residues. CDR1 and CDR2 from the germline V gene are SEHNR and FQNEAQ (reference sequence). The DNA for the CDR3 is TGTGCCAGCAGCTCGGAGGGGTACACTGAAGCTTTCTTT. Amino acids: CASSSEGYTEAFF.